This T cell receptor (beta chain) was recovered during a study of shared clonotypes between healthy human individuals. CD45RO+ cells plus CCR7-negative CD45RA+ TemRA cells formed CD8 memory. The CDR3 consists of 16 residues. Sequenced by immunoSEQ multiplex PCR; TCRdb stores in-frame clones only, minus some. Here the sample spans approximately 400,000 clones, about 96% being singletons. The source is a man aged 25 to 40 in good health. What was sequenced was memory CD8+ T cells sorted from blood. Subset noted: CD45RO+ cells pooled with CCR7-negative TemRA cells. The chain recombines TRBV1 with TRBJ2-1. TRBV1 is shown as a pseudogene. The CDR3: CTSSQDPLPATNEQFF. The CDR3, as DNA: TGCACCAGCAGCCAAGACCCCCTCCCCGCGACCAATGAGCAGTTCTTC.